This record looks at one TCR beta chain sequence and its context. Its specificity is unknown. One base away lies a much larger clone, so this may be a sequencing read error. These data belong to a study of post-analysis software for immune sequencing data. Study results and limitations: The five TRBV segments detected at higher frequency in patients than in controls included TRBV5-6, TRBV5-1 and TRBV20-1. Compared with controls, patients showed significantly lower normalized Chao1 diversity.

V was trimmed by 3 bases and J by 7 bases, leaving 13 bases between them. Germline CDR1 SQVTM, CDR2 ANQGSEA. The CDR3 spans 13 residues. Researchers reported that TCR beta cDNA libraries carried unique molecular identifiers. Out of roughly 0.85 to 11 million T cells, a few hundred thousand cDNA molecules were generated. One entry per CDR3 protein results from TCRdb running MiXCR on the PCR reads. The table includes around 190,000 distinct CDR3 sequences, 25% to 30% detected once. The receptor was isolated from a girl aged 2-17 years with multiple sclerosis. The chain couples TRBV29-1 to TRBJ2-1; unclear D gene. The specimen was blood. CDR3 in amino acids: CSVDSFVANEQFF. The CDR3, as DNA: TGCAGCGTTGACAGCTTTGTAGCTAATGAGCAGTTCTTC.